This T cell receptor beta chain was sequenced during a study of T cell responses to AZD1222 COVID-19 vaccine. Findings and caveats of the study: There were vaccine-associated CD4 TCRs across spike, dominant at 160-218 and 743-854. Only a handful of AZD1222 recipients, more than 5 in all, had baseline seropositivity.

In regard to this clone: The antigen remains undetermined.

Germline CDR1 and CDR2: LGHDT and YNNKEL (reference sequence). V lost 4 bases, J lost 5 bases, and 9 bases stayed unmatched. The CDR3 is 15 residues long. The protocol was immunoSEQ multiplex PCR, while the TCRdb copy is restricted to in-frame clones and leaves out a portion. The data show 150,000 or so clones, with around nine tenths seen just once and under 1.5% held by the top ten. The V gene is TRBV3-1 (or the pseudogene TRBV3-2), the J gene TRBJ1-2; 8 bases fit TRBD1. The source is an adult in good health. The specimen was peripheral blood, collected on day 0 of AZD1222 vaccination. The CDR3 coding sequence is TGTGCCAGCAGCCTTGGACAGGGATTACGATATGGCTACACCTTC. Amino acid sequence: CASSLGQGLRYGYTF.